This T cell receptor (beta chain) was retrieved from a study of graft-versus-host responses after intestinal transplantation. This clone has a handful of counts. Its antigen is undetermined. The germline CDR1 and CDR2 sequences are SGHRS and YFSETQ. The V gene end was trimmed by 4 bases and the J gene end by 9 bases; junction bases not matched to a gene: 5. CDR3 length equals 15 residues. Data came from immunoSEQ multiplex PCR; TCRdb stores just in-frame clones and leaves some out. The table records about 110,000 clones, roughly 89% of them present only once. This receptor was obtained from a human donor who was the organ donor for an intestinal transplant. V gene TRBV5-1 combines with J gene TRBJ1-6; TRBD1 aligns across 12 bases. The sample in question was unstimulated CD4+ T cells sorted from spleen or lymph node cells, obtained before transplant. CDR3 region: CASSPGQGAISPLHF. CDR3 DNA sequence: TGCGCCAGCAGCCCGGGACAGGGGGCAATTTCACCCCTCCACTTT.